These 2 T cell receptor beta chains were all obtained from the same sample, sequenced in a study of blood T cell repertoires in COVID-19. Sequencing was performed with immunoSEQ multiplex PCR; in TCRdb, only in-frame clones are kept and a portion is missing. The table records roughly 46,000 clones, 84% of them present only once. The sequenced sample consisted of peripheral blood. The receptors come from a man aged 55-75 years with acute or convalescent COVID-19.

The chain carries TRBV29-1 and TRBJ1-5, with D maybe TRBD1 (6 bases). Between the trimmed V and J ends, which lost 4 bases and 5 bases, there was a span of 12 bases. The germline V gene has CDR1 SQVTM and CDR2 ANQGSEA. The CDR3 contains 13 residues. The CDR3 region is CSVAQGTDQPQHF. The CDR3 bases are TGCAGCGTTGCACAGGGAACGGATCAGCCCCAGCATTTT.

CDR3 in DNA: TGTGCCACCAGCAGAGTAATGTCCCGGAACTATGGCTACACCTTC. Translating gives CATSRVMSRNYGYTF. The rearrangement joins TRBV15 to TRBJ1-2; no firm D call. From germline, CDR1 is LNHNV and CDR2 YYDKDF (reference sequence). Trimming removed 1 base at V and 2 bases at J, with 11 bases between. The CDR3 is 15 residues long. The full variable domain, its missing parts supplied by reference TRBV15 and TRBJ1-2, is DAMVIQNPRYQVTQFGKPVTLSCSQTLNHNVMYWYQQKSSQAPKLLFHYYDKDFNNEADTPDNFQSRRPNTSFCFLDIRSPGLGDTAMYLCATSRVMSRNYGYTFGSGTRLTVV.